The rows below give T cell receptor beta chains drawn from one sample of a study of cytomegalovirus exposure and HLA in healthy donors. Assay used: immunoSEQ multiplex PCR; TCRdb lists only in-frame clones, some missing. The top ten hold around 3.2% of the sample, which has about 110,000 clones, 65% to 80% seen once. Source material: PBMCs. These TCRs come from a woman aged 55-70 years in good health and CMV-seropositive. Each CDR3 is given with its conserved first and last residue. Fields, in order: clone size, D gene, J gene, V gene, CDR3 protein, CDR3 DNA. The D gene is left open where the match is weak. Size is stated for part of the rows, as once, few or many counts, or as a class when the clone is expanded.

. TRBD2 TRBJ2-7 TRBV5-1 CASRTTSSGYYEQYF TGCGCCAGCAGAACAACCTCTAGCGGGTACTACGAGCAGTACTTC
. TRBD2 TRBJ2-7 TRBV6-5 CASSYSSSGGYEQYF TGTGCCAGCAGTTACTCCTCCAGCGGGGGTTACGAGCAGTACTTC
. . TRBJ2-4 TRBV6-1 CASSSQGFKNIQYF TGTGCCAGCAGTTCACAGGGCTTCAAAAACATTCAGTACTTC
. . TRBJ2-3 TRBV4-2 CASSPGPEDGPDTQYF TGTGCCAGCAGTCCAGGGCCTGAAGACGGCCCAGATACGCAGTATTTT
few . TRBJ1-3 TRBV6-5 CASSHGNTIYF TGTGCCAGCAGTCATGGAAACACCATATATTTT
. TRBD1 TRBJ1-2 TRBV7-3 CASSLNPDRQGWYGYTF TGTGCCAGCAGCTTAAACCCGGACAGGCAGGGATGGTATGGCTACACCTTC
. . TRBJ1-2 TRBV2 CASSGTAAEGGYTF TGTGCCAGCAGTGGGACAGCCGCCGAGGGGGGCTACACCTTC
. TRBD2 TRBJ2-1 TRBV6-6 CASSKTSGGNEQFF TGTGCCAGCAGTAAGACTAGCGGAGGTAATGAGCAGTTCTTC
. TRBD1 TRBJ1-2 TRBV4-1 CASSHRDRDYGYTF TGCGCCAGCAGCCACCGGGACAGGGACTATGGCTACACCTTC
. . TRBJ2-1 TRBV6-1 CASSGALGDYEQFF TGTGCCAGCAGTGGCGCTCTAGGTGACTATGAGCAGTTCTTC
. . TRBJ2-1 TRBV10-1 CASREGYSSYNEQFF TGCGCCAGCAGGGAGGGTTATAGCTCCTACAATGAGCAGTTCTTC
once TRBD2 TRBJ2-3 TRBV9 CASSVGRGDYSDTQYF TGTGCCAGCAGCGTAGGGCGCGGGGACTACTCAGATACGCAGTATTTT
. . TRBJ1-1 TRBV7-9 CASSSQGPDTEAFF TGTGCCAGCAGCTCTCAGGGGCCCGACACTGAAGCTTTCTTT
few . TRBJ2-1 TRBV4-1 CASSQDMRFSYNEQFF TGCGCCAGCAGCCAAGATATGCGGTTTTCCTACAATGAGCAGTTCTTC
. . TRBJ1-3 TRBV6-5 CASSYLTGNTIYF TGTGCCAGCAGTTACCTGACAGGAAACACCATATATTTT
. . TRBJ2-5 TRBV7-9 CASSPRQGAQETQYF TGTGCCAGCAGCCCCCGCCAAGGGGCCCAAGAGACCCAGTACTTC
few . TRBJ2-3 TRBV6-4 CASSDRGTTDTQYF TGTGCCAGCAGTGACAGGGGAACCACAGATACGCAGTATTTT
. . TRBJ1-5 TRBV12-5 CASGLANQPQHF TGTGCTAGTGGTTTGGCAAATCAGCCCCAGCATTTT
. . TRBJ1-5 TRBV30 CAWTQSGGGSNQPQHF TGTGCCTGGACCCAATCGGGGGGAGGGAGCAATCAGCCCCAGCATTTT
. . TRBJ2-1 TRBV18 CASSPGPYNEQFF TGTGCCAGCTCACCAGGCCCCTACAATGAGCAGTTCTTC
. TRBD2 TRBJ2-1 TRBV29-1 CSSSGGESYNEQFF TGCAGCTCTAGCGGGGGGGAGTCCTACAATGAGCAGTTCTTC
. TRBD2 TRBJ2-1 TRBV9 CASSPGLVKRGGQFF TGTGCCAGCAGTCCGGGACTAGTAAAAAGGGGCGGGCAGTTCTTC
. TRBD1 TRBJ1-4 TRBV28 CASSRGDSVGEKLFF TGTGCCAGCAGCCGTGGGGACAGCGTCGGTGAAAAACTGTTTTTT
few . TRBJ1-5 TRBV6-1 CASSDRPGNSNQPQHF TGTGCCAGCAGTGATCGTCCAGGGAACAGCAATCAGCCCCAGCATTTT
. TRBD1 TRBJ1-2 TRBV18 CASSPPRTGSGYTF TGTGCCAGCTCACCCCCTAGGACAGGATCGGGCTACACCTTC
. . TRBJ2-2 TRBV5-8 CASNRDPGELFF TGTGCCAGCAACAGGGATCCCGGGGAGCTGTTTTTT
. TRBD2 TRBJ2-7 TRBV15 CATSTLVASGPYEQYF TGTGCCACCAGCACCCTGGTGGCTAGCGGACCCTACGAGCAGTACTTC
. TRBD1 TRBJ2-5 TRBV6-6 CASSLGQGETQYF TGTGCCAGCAGCCTCGGACAGGGAGAGACCCAGTACTTC
. . TRBJ2-3 TRBV7-9 CASSPKTGRSTDTQYF TGTGCCAGCAGCCCAAAAACAGGGCGAAGCACAGATACGCAGTATTTT
. . TRBJ2-7 TRBV7-2 CASTGTPGSYEQYF TGTGCCAGCACCGGAACTCCGGGCTCCTACGAGCAGTACTTC
. TRBD1 TRBJ1-2 TRBV14 CASSPSQGGDYGYTF TGTGCCAGCAGCCCCTCACAGGGGGGGGACTATGGCTACACCTTC
. TRBD1 TRBJ1-1 TRBV5-5 CASSPDRAWKAFF TGTGCCAGCAGCCCTGACAGGGCATGGAAAGCTTTCTTT
. TRBD2 TRBJ2-7 TRBV6-5 CASSKTSDSYEQYF TGTGCCAGCAGCAAAACTAGCGACTCCTACGAGCAGTACTTC
. TRBD1 TRBJ1-4 TRBV9 CASSAGGPNEKLFF TGTGCCAGCAGCGCAGGGGGCCCTAATGAAAAACTGTTTTTT
. TRBD1 TRBJ2-1 TRBV9 CASNPSGGDYNEQFF TGTGCCAGCAACCCTTCAGGGGGCGACTACAATGAGCAGTTCTTC
. . TRBJ1-2 TRBV5-6 CASSQTTGYGYTF TGTGCCAGCAGCCAGACGACAGGCTATGGCTACACCTTC
few TRBD1 TRBJ1-2 TRBV4-2 CASSPWTGSFLGYTF TGTGCCAGCAGCCCCTGGACAGGGTCATTCCTAGGCTACACCTTC
once TRBD1 TRBJ2-7 TRBV5-1 CASSLETGGYEQYF TGCGCCAGCAGCTTGGAAACAGGGGGCTACGAGCAGTACTTC
. TRBD1 TRBJ1-5 TRBV19 CASSPMGQPLNQPQHF TGTGCCAGCAGTCCTATGGGACAGCCCCTAAATCAGCCCCAGCATTTT
few . TRBJ2-7 TRBV7-7 CASSPDGYEQYF TGTGCTAGCAGCCCTGACGGGTACGAGCAGTACTTC
. TRBD1 TRBJ1-1 TRBV6-4 CASSPGTDNTEAFF TGTGCCAGCAGTCCCGGGACAGATAACACTGAAGCTTTCTTT
. . TRBJ2-7 TRBV7-9 CASSSRLSGEQYF TGTGCCAGCAGCAGCCGACTCTCGGGGGAGCAGTACTTC
. TRBD2 TRBJ2-3 TRBV9 CASSAIAGVGLDTQYF TGTGCCAGCAGCGCCATAGCGGGAGTTGGGTTGGATACGCAGTATTTT
once TRBD1 TRBJ2-7 TRBV28 CASSRDRVYEQYF TGTGCCAGCAGTCGGGACAGAGTCTACGAGCAGTACTTC
. TRBD1 TRBJ2-7 TRBV2 CASRTGGNYEQYF TGTGCCAGCAGGACAGGGGGCAACTACGAGCAGTACTTC
few TRBD2 TRBJ2-1 TRBV10-3 CAISEYAGGIDEQFF TGTGCCATCAGTGAGTACGCGGGAGGAATCGATGAGCAGTTCTTC
. TRBD1 TRBJ1-1 TRBV2 CASSGGTGEGEAFF TGTGCCAGCAGTGGCGGGACAGGTGAGGGTGAAGCTTTCTTT
. . TRBJ2-7 TRBV11-2 CASSLDRGHEQYF TGTGCCAGCAGCTTAGACAGGGGACACGAGCAGTACTTC